This T cell receptor beta chain was captured by sequencing in a study of identical twins. Study-level points and caveats: Possibly, invariant MAIT and iNKT cells partly confounded zero-insertion analyses.

Only healthy Caucasians were enrolled as donors. Each CDR3 protein is one row after TCRdb ran MiXCR on the 5' RACE reads. The sample records hundreds of thousands of distinct CDR3 sequences, more than 6.5% being singletons. The junction had 7 bases not matched to a gene; V was cut back by 0 bases and J by 7 bases. CDR1 LGHDT and CDR2 YNNKEL come from the germline V gene (reference sequence). This CDR3 region has 15 residues. This clonotype was detected only a few times. Its antigen is not known. These data also formed part of another study, on yellow fever vaccine responses in identical twins.

This receptor was taken from a young woman in good health. J is TRBJ1-2 and V is TRBV3-1; TRBD1 matches at 8 bases. Sequencing was done on a sample of memory (CD45RO+) T cells sorted from blood. The CDR3 DNA follows: TGTGCCAGCAGCCAAGAATTGGACAGGGTACTTGGCTACACCTTC. Residues: CASSQELDRVLGYTF.